This T cell receptor beta chain was retrieved from a study of shared clonotypes between healthy human individuals. About the research overall: Every donor yielded three CD4 naive, three CD4 memory, two CD8 naive and one CD8 memory plate.

It was CD45RO-negative cells, positively selected for CCR7, that made up naive CD8 cells, with terminally differentiated effector memory CD45RA+ cells excluded. Each of the donors was a healthy adult who was HIV-negative and had not had a recent acute infection or vaccination. Clones were read by immunoSEQ multiplex PCR, and TCRdb kept only the in-frame ones, dropping some. The sample includes about 2.1 million clones, around 93% of them seen just once. Germline CDR1 PRHDT, CDR2 FYEKMQ (reference sequence). This CDR3 contains 15 residues. The ends were cut back, 1 base at V and 3 bases at J, with 12 bases in the middle.

The rearrangement joins TRBV13 to TRBJ1-1; possible D gene TRBD1, 5 bases. This receptor was obtained from a man between 18 and 29 years old in good health. Some clones in this sample may be carry-over from other donors' samples. Sequencing was performed on naive CD8+ T cells from PBMCs. The CDR3 loop is CASSLATGGDTEAFF. The CDR3 nucleotides read TGTGCCAGCAGCTTAGCAACAGGTGGAGACACTGAAGCTTTCTTT.